A selection of T cell receptor beta chains follows, all from one sample in a study of OX40 agonist ivuxolimab in advanced cancers. Libraries were prepared by immunoSEQ multiplex PCR; TCRdb keeps only in-frame clonotypes and omits some of them. Of 70,000 or so clones in the sample, approximately 78% were seen once. The sample here was CD4+ or CD8+ T cells sorted from blood, taken in a trial of the OX40 agonist ivuxolimab. All receptors derive from an adult with an advanced solid tumor such as melanoma, head and neck, liver or kidney cancer. Each CDR3 is given with its conserved first and last residue. The D gene is left open where the match is weak. Clone size appears in some rows only: once, few, many, or a class for an expanded clone.

d_gene: TRBD2
abundance: -
j_gene: TRBJ2-7
v_gene: TRBV5-1
CDR3nt: TGCGCCAGCAGCGCGGGACTAGCGGCCTACGAGCAGTACTTC
CDR3aa: CASSAGLAAYEQYF

d_gene: TRBD1
abundance: -
j_gene: TRBJ1-5
v_gene: TRBV7-2
CDR3nt: TGTGCCAGCAGCTTATCCCCCCGGACAGGGGGTCAGCCCCAGCATTTT
CDR3aa: CASSLSPRTGGQPQHF

d_gene: -
abundance: once
j_gene: TRBJ2-3
v_gene: TRBV5-1
CDR3nt: TGCGCCAGCAGCTTGGCACAAGTTGGGGGCACAGATACGCAGTATTTT
CDR3aa: CASSLAQVGGTDTQYF

d_gene: TRBD2
abundance: many
j_gene: TRBJ2-7
v_gene: TRBV7-2
CDR3nt: TGTGCCAGCAGCTGGACTAGCGGGGGGGAATACGAGCAGTACTTC
CDR3aa: CASSWTSGGEYEQYF

d_gene: -
abundance: once
j_gene: TRBJ1-1
v_gene: TRBV5-1
CDR3nt: TGCGCCAGCAGCTTGGTGGGACTCACTGAAGCTTTCTTT
CDR3aa: CASSLVGLTEAFF

d_gene: TRBD1
abundance: -
j_gene: TRBJ1-1
v_gene: TRBV28
CDR3nt: TGTGCCAGCGGACGACAGGGCTCCAACACTGAAGCTTTCTTT
CDR3aa: CASGRQGSNTEAFF

d_gene: TRBD2
abundance: -
j_gene: TRBJ2-1
v_gene: TRBV29-1
CDR3nt: TGCAGCGTCGGACTAGCGGGGGTAGGTGAGCAGTTCTTC
CDR3aa: CSVGLAGVGEQFF

d_gene: -
abundance: -
j_gene: TRBJ2-2
v_gene: TRBV19
CDR3nt: TGTGCCAGTAGCAGATCACCGGGCTCCAACACCGGGGAGCTGTTTTTT
CDR3aa: CASSRSPGSNTGELFF

d_gene: -
abundance: -
j_gene: TRBJ1-1
v_gene: TRBV11-2
CDR3nt: TGTGCCAGCAGCTCCCGAGGTATGAACACTGAAGCTTTCTTT
CDR3aa: CASSSRGMNTEAFF

d_gene: -
abundance: -
j_gene: TRBJ1-1
v_gene: TRBV28
CDR3nt: TGTGCCAGCAGTTTAATCGGGCAGTTGAACACTGAAGCTTTCTTT
CDR3aa: CASSLIGQLNTEAFF

d_gene: TRBD1
abundance: once
j_gene: TRBJ1-2
v_gene: TRBV5-1
CDR3nt: TGCGCCAGCAGCTTCGAAGAGGGACAGGCCCGCGGCTACACCTTC
CDR3aa: CASSFEEGQARGYTF

d_gene: -
abundance: -
j_gene: TRBJ2-3
v_gene: TRBV18
CDR3nt: TGTGCCAGCTCCTCGGTGGTGGGGGGGCCGCGCACAGATACGCAGTATTTT
CDR3aa: CASSSVVGGPRTDTQYF

d_gene: -
abundance: -
j_gene: TRBJ2-7
v_gene: TRBV2
CDR3nt: TGTGCCAGCAGTGGGGAGCTCTTTAGCTCCTACGAGCAGTACTTC
CDR3aa: CASSGELFSSYEQYF

d_gene: TRBD1
abundance: -
j_gene: TRBJ2-7
v_gene: TRBV28
CDR3nt: TGTGCCAGCAGGGGACAGGTGAGCCCCTACGAGCAGTACTTC
CDR3aa: CASRGQVSPYEQYF

d_gene: -
abundance: -
j_gene: TRBJ2-5
v_gene: TRBV14
CDR3nt: TGTGCCAGCAGCCAGGTCTCACAGATTCAAGAGACCCAGTACTTC
CDR3aa: CASSQVSQIQETQYF

d_gene: TRBD2
abundance: -
j_gene: TRBJ2-5
v_gene: TRBV5-1
CDR3nt: TGCGCCAGCAGCCGGGGGGCTAGCGGGGGGAAAGAGACCCAGTACTTC
CDR3aa: CASSRGASGGKETQYF

d_gene: TRBD1
abundance: -
j_gene: TRBJ1-2
v_gene: TRBV29-1
CDR3nt: TGCAGCGTTGGAGGAAGGGACAGGGCGATTGGCTACACCTTC
CDR3aa: CSVGGRDRAIGYTF

d_gene: TRBD2
abundance: -
j_gene: TRBJ2-1
v_gene: TRBV7-2
CDR3nt: TGTGCCAGCAGCCCGAGCGGGGGGGGAAACAATGAGCAGTTCTTC
CDR3aa: CASSPSGGGNNEQFF

d_gene: -
abundance: -
j_gene: TRBJ2-3
v_gene: TRBV19
CDR3nt: TGTGCCAGTAGTTTCTACACAGATACGCAGTATTTT
CDR3aa: CASSFYTDTQYF

d_gene: TRBD1
abundance: -
j_gene: TRBJ2-2
v_gene: TRBV6-1
CDR3nt: TGTGCCAGCAGTACCGGGACAGCAACCACCGGGGAGCTGTTTTTT
CDR3aa: CASSTGTATTGELFF

d_gene: -
abundance: -
j_gene: TRBJ1-5
v_gene: TRBV19
CDR3nt: TGTGCCAGTAGTCCGTGGGGGGGTATATCTAGCAATCAGCCCCAGCATTTT
CDR3aa: CASSPWGGISSNQPQHF

d_gene: TRBD2
abundance: -
j_gene: TRBJ2-1
v_gene: TRBV27
CDR3nt: TGTGCCAGCAGTTTTAGCGGGGGGGCCAATGAGCAGTTCTTC
CDR3aa: CASSFSGGANEQFF

d_gene: TRBD1
abundance: -
j_gene: TRBJ1-2
v_gene: TRBV6-5
CDR3nt: TGTGCCAGCAGCAGGACAGGGGGCAACTATGGCTACACCTTC
CDR3aa: CASSRTGGNYGYTF

d_gene: -
abundance: -
j_gene: TRBJ2-1
v_gene: TRBV20-1
CDR3nt: TGCAGTGCTGGACTCCGCAATGAGCAGTTCTTC
CDR3aa: CSAGLRNEQFF

d_gene: TRBD1
abundance: -
j_gene: TRBJ1-6
v_gene: TRBV7-9
CDR3nt: TGTGCCAGCAGCTTAGGACAGGGATTTTATAATTCACCCCTCCACTTT
CDR3aa: CASSLGQGFYNSPLHF

d_gene: -
abundance: -
j_gene: TRBJ1-1
v_gene: TRBV4-2
CDR3nt: TGTGCCAGCAGCCACGGACAAGGATGGAGAGGAGCTGAAGCTTTCTTT
CDR3aa: CASSHGQGWRGAEAFF

d_gene: TRBD1
abundance: -
j_gene: TRBJ2-3
v_gene: TRBV5-1
CDR3nt: TGCGCCAGCAGCTTGAGGGGGCTTGACACAGATACGCAGTATTTT
CDR3aa: CASSLRGLDTDTQYF

d_gene: -
abundance: -
j_gene: TRBJ2-1
v_gene: TRBV27
CDR3nt: TGTGCCAGCAGTTTTTCATTGCAGATTCAAGACTCCTACAATGAGCAGTTCTTC
CDR3aa: CASSFSLQIQDSYNEQFF

d_gene: TRBD1
abundance: few
j_gene: TRBJ1-1
v_gene: TRBV19
CDR3nt: TGTGCCAGTAGTAAACAGGGGGACACTGAAGCTTTCTTT
CDR3aa: CASSKQGDTEAFF

d_gene: TRBD1
abundance: few
j_gene: TRBJ2-3
v_gene: TRBV11-2
CDR3nt: TGTGCCAGCAGCCAGGGGACAGGGGGCAGGACAGATACGCAGTATTTT
CDR3aa: CASSQGTGGRTDTQYF

d_gene: TRBD2
abundance: -
j_gene: TRBJ2-5
v_gene: TRBV7-2
CDR3nt: TGTGCCAGCAGCGCACCGACTAGCGGGGGTGGGACCCAGTACTTC
CDR3aa: CASSAPTSGGGTQYF

d_gene: -
abundance: -
j_gene: TRBJ2-7
v_gene: TRBV5-3
CDR3nt: TGTGCCAGAAGCTTGGAATTAAATCCGGGGGGCGGATCTTTCGAGCAGTACTTC
CDR3aa: CARSLELNPGGGSFEQYF

d_gene: -
abundance: -
j_gene: TRBJ1-4
v_gene: TRBV15
CDR3nt: TGTGCCACCCACCTCTTCGGGGGGAGAAATGAAAAACTGTTTTTT
CDR3aa: CATHLFGGRNEKLFF

d_gene: TRBD1
abundance: -
j_gene: TRBJ2-7
v_gene: TRBV29-1
CDR3nt: TGCAGCTATATTAAACCTGGACAGGGCCCCTACGAGCAGTACTTC
CDR3aa: CSYIKPGQGPYEQYF

d_gene: -
abundance: once
j_gene: TRBJ2-1
v_gene: TRBV25-1
CDR3nt: TGTGCCAGCAGTGAATATGGTGTAACAGAGCAGTTCTTC
CDR3aa: CASSEYGVTEQFF

d_gene: TRBD2
abundance: -
j_gene: TRBJ2-3
v_gene: TRBV11-2
CDR3nt: TGTGCCAGCAGCACACTAGCGGGGGGAGTCACAGATACGCAGTATTTT
CDR3aa: CASSTLAGGVTDTQYF

d_gene: -
abundance: -
j_gene: TRBJ2-3
v_gene: TRBV29-1
CDR3nt: TGCAGCGTAACAGGTTTTGGAGCCACAGATACGCAGTATTTT
CDR3aa: CSVTGFGATDTQYF

d_gene: -
abundance: once
j_gene: TRBJ1-4
v_gene: TRBV19
CDR3nt: TGTGCCAGTAGTATTAGGCAGGACAAACTGTTTTTT
CDR3aa: CASSIRQDKLFF

d_gene: TRBD2
abundance: -
j_gene: TRBJ2-1
v_gene: TRBV2
CDR3nt: TGTGCCAGCAGTGTTGGAGCGGGGGGGCCGTACGGGCAGTTCTTC
CDR3aa: CASSVGAGGPYGQFF

d_gene: -
abundance: -
j_gene: TRBJ1-2
v_gene: TRBV29-1
CDR3nt: TGCAGCGTTGATAGTTCCAGGGGCTATGGCTACACCTTC
CDR3aa: CSVDSSRGYGYTF

d_gene: -
abundance: once
j_gene: TRBJ2-1
v_gene: TRBV7-6
CDR3nt: TGTGCCAGCAGCTTAGCGCGGCCGGCGCCCTTAGGGAATGAGCAGTTCTTC
CDR3aa: CASSLARPAPLGNEQFF

d_gene: -
abundance: -
j_gene: TRBJ2-5
v_gene: TRBV7-9
CDR3nt: TGTGCCAGCAGCTTAGTTGGCGGGGGCCGCCAGGAGACCCAGTACTTC
CDR3aa: CASSLVGGGRQETQYF

d_gene: -
abundance: once
j_gene: TRBJ1-2
v_gene: TRBV5-6
CDR3nt: TGTGCCAGCAGCTTGGCGGGCGGGGGCAGGACAGATGGCTACACCTTC
CDR3aa: CASSLAGGGRTDGYTF

d_gene: TRBD1
abundance: -
j_gene: TRBJ2-7
v_gene: TRBV5-1
CDR3nt: TGCGCCAGCAGCTTGGGCGGACAGGGAAAGAACGAGCAGTACTTC
CDR3aa: CASSLGGQGKNEQYF

d_gene: -
abundance: -
j_gene: TRBJ1-6
v_gene: TRBV10-3
CDR3nt: TGTGCCATCAGTAACTTTGCCCGGGACGCCCAGCCCACCCTCCACTTT
CDR3aa: CAISNFARDAQPTLHF

d_gene: TRBD1
abundance: few
j_gene: TRBJ1-1
v_gene: TRBV30
CDR3nt: TGTGCCTGGAGCGGACAGGGAAGGGCTTTCTTT
CDR3aa: CAWSGQGRAFF

d_gene: -
abundance: -
j_gene: TRBJ1-5
v_gene: TRBV10-3
CDR3nt: TGTGCCTCGGGTGACAGCCAAAGGGGCTATCAGCCCCAGCATTTT
CDR3aa: CASGDSQRGYQPQHF

d_gene: TRBD2
abundance: -
j_gene: TRBJ2-2
v_gene: TRBV4-1
CDR3nt: TGCGCCAGCAGCCAAGGCAGCGGGGTGGGCACCGGGGAGCTGTTTTTT
CDR3aa: CASSQGSGVGTGELFF

d_gene: TRBD1
abundance: -
j_gene: TRBJ2-7
v_gene: TRBV18
CDR3nt: TGTGCCAGCTCACACCCGACAGGGGTCGCCTACGAGCAGTACTTC
CDR3aa: CASSHPTGVAYEQYF

d_gene: TRBD1
abundance: -
j_gene: TRBJ1-2
v_gene: TRBV28
CDR3nt: TGTGCCAGCAGTCGAGGACAGGGGGCTTCCTATGGCTACACCTTC
CDR3aa: CASSRGQGASYGYTF

d_gene: -
abundance: once
j_gene: TRBJ2-7
v_gene: TRBV28
CDR3nt: TGTGCCAGCAGCCCCGACTCCTTTGTAGGCTCCTACGAGCAGTACTTC
CDR3aa: CASSPDSFVGSYEQYF

d_gene: -
abundance: -
j_gene: TRBJ1-6
v_gene: TRBV28
CDR3nt: TGTGCCAGCAGCCTCCGTGGGGGGGTGGATTCACCCCTCCACTTT
CDR3aa: CASSLRGGVDSPLHF

d_gene: -
abundance: -
j_gene: TRBJ1-4
v_gene: TRBV7-9
CDR3nt: TGTGCCAGCATTCGGGCCCCTAATGAAAAACTGTTTTTT
CDR3aa: CASIRAPNEKLFF

d_gene: -
abundance: -
j_gene: TRBJ1-5
v_gene: TRBV28
CDR3nt: TGTGCCAGCACTATAGGAAGGGCAGGTCTGAATCAGCCCCAGCATTTT
CDR3aa: CASTIGRAGLNQPQHF

d_gene: -
abundance: once
j_gene: TRBJ1-3
v_gene: TRBV5-8
CDR3nt: TGTGCCAGCCGGAAGTTTTCCTCTGGAAACACCATATATTTT
CDR3aa: CASRKFSSGNTIYF